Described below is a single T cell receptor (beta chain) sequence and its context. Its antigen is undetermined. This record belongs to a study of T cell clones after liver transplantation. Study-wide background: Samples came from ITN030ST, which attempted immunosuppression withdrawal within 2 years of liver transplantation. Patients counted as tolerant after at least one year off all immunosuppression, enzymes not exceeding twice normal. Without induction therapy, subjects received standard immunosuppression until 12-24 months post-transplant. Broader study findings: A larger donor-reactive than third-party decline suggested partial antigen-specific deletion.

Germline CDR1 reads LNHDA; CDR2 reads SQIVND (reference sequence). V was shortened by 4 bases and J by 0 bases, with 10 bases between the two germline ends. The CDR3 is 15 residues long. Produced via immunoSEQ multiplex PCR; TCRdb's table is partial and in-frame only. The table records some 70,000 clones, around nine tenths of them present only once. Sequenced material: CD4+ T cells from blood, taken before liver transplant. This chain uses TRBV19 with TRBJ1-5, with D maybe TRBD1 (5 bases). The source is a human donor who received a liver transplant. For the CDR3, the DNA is TGTGCCAGTAGTAATGACAGAGTTAGCAATCAGCCCCAGCATTTT. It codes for CASSNDRVSNQPQHF.